This T cell receptor (beta chain) was sequenced in a study of beta chain features in type 1 diabetes. Study results and caveats: Shorter TCRB CDR3s, moderately but significantly so, were found in Type 1 diabetes patients in all four CD4+ subsets.

As every portion of the isolated RNA was reverse transcribed, the sequencing read expressed TCRB transcripts. The assay was immunoSEQ multiplex PCR, and TCRdb's table has in-frame clones only and misses some. The sample shows 200,000 to 300,000 clones, approximately 11% of them seen only once. The table lists this clone with a few counts. Its cognate antigen is unknown. V gave up 1 base and J gave up 0 bases, with 7 bases separating them. Germline V gene sequence: CDR1 SGHDT, CDR2 YYEEEE. The CDR3 extends over 14 amino acids. The specimen was naive CD4+ T cells from blood. The V call is TRBV5-6, the J call TRBJ1-2, with D possibly matching TRBD1 (5 bases). The TCR originated in a man aged 25-45 years with type 1 diabetes. The DNA for the CDR3 is TGTGCCAGCAGCTTGACAGGTTCTAACTATGGCTACACCTTC. It encodes CASSLTGSNYGYTF.